Shown below are 32 T cell receptor beta chains from a single sample sequenced in a study of human T cells and chemical hapten exposure (dated by TCRdb to the early 2020s). Library preparation used RACE. Sequenced using a NextSeq 500. TCRdb reprocessed the public reads (quality trimming at Q25 with fastp, clone calling with MiXCR) and kept in-frame beta chains. Identical CDR3 proteins give one entry, which carries the most common genes and DNA. The sample table holds 130,000 or so distinct CDR3 sequences, of which about 8.2% were seen once. The ten largest account for about 2% of the sample. In the paper's terms, the time point label means: healthy volunteer bleed at 2 weeks. Total RNA was extracted from unfractionated whole blood that had been collected in Tempus Blood RNA tubes. Sequenced input: whole blood. The receptors here all came from a male donor in good health. Some clones in this sample may be carry-over from other donors' samples.

This clonotype was detected only a few times. The chain combines TRBV6-2 or TRBV6-3 with TRBJ1-2; D uncertain. The CDR3 totals 14 residues. Trimming took 7 bases from V and 0 from J, leaving 12 bases between them. Germline V gives CDR1 MNHEY, CDR2 SVGEGT. CDR3 region: CASIADGANYGYTF. The CDR3 coding sequence is TGTGCCAGCATTGCTGACGGAGCTAACTATGGCTACACCTTC.

In this sample, this clonotype turned up a few times. This sequence joins TRBV6-1 and TRBJ1-2; D possibly corresponds to TRBD1 (5 bases). Trimming cost V 0 bases and J 8 bases, with 10 bases left between them. Germline CDR1 and CDR2: MNHNS and SASEGT. The length of the CDR3 is 13 residues. The CDR3 reads CASSEAGRDGYTF. DNA of the CDR3: TGTGCCAGCAGTGAAGCAGGCAGGGACGGCTACACCTTC.

In this sample, this clonotype turned up many times. CDR3 sequence reads: CASSQEYGSNSPLHF. In nucleotides, the CDR3 is TGCGCCAGCAGCCAAGAGTATGGCAGTAATTCACCCCTCCACTTT. The rearrangement joins TRBV4-1 to TRBJ1-6; D remains ambiguous. V lost 0 bases and J lost 6, with 9 bases in between. CDR1 is MGHRA, CDR2 YSYEKL, per germline. CDR3 length equals 15 residues.

This clonotype was seen more than once but under ten times. The rearrangement joins TRBV7-8 to TRBJ1-6, with D uncertain. The CDR3 has 14 amino acids. V was trimmed by 7 bases and J by 7 bases, leaving 14 bases between them. Germline V gene data show CDR1 as SGHVS and CDR2 as FQNEAQ. This CDR3 reads CASTGKIGNSPLHF. The CDR3 DNA is TGTGCCAGCACCGGAAAGATCGGGAATTCACCCCTCCACTTT.

This clonotype was counted between two and nine times. The rearrangement joins TRBV20-1 to TRBJ1-3, with TRBD1 as a possible D gene (6 bases). The CDR3 runs to 16 residues. V was trimmed by 6 bases and J by 2 bases, leaving 20 bases between them. Germline V gene sequence: CDR1 DFQATT, CDR2 SNEGSKA (reference sequence). The CDR3 DNA follows: TGCAGTGCATATACTCCCAGGGGTTTGGCTGGAAACACCATATATTTT. Amino acids: CSAYTPRGLAGNTIYF.

The CDR3 DNA sequence: TGTGCCAGCAGGCCCGAAGACAACTATGGCTACACCTTC. Its translation is CASRPEDNYGYTF. V is TRBV6-2 or TRBV6-3 and J is TRBJ1-2; D ambiguous. Germline loops: CDR1 MNHEY, CDR2 SVGEGT. This CDR3 comprises 13 residues. Trimming stripped 6 bases from V and 2 bases from J, with 10 bases between.

This clonotype was counted many times. The CDR3 nucleotides read TGTGCCAGCAGTCGACGACGGGGAGACCGCATGAACACTGAAGCTTTCTTT. Encoded protein: CASSRRRGDRMNTEAFF. The chain links TRBV6-5 to TRBJ1-1; D is unclear. Germline lookup yields CDR1 MNHEY and CDR2 SVGAGI. This CDR3 region has 17 residues. The V gene lost 5 bases and the J gene lost 0 bases, with 19 bases spanning the gap.

The chain employs TRBV19 and TRBJ1-5; D is unclear. There are 15 residues in the CDR3. The V end was cut by 5 bases, the J end by 1 base, with 12 bases between. From germline, CDR1 is LNHDA and CDR2 SQIVND (reference sequence). The CDR3 DNA reads as TGTGCCAGTAGTCTTGGACGAGTGAGCAATCAGCCCCAGCATTTT. It specifies CASSLGRVSNQPQHF. Based on the CDR3 plus reference TRBV19 and TRBJ1-5, the full variable domain is DGGITQSPKYLFRKEGQNVTLSCEQNLNHDAMYWYRQDPGQGLRLIYYSQIVNDFQKGDIAEGYSVSREKKESFPLTVTSAQKNPTAFYLCASSLGRVSNQPQHFGDGTRLSIL.

This clonotype was seen at least ten times. The chain is built from TRBV29-1 and TRBJ2-2; 12 bases line up with TRBD2. Germline CDR1 reads SQVTM; CDR2 reads ANQGSEA. V shed 0 bases, J shed 5 bases, and the junction held 4 bases outside the gene matches. The CDR3 loop spans 16 amino acids. CDR3: CSVEEGLAGDTGELFF. The CDR3 nucleotides read TGCAGCGTTGAAGAGGGACTAGCGGGTGATACCGGGGAGCTGTTTTTT.

On this clonotype itself: A clone one base away is much larger, so this may be a read error. The chain employs TRBV7-9 and TRBJ2-3, with D uncertain. The CDR3 contains 15 residues. The germline CDR1 and CDR2 sequences are SEHNR and FQNEAQ (reference sequence). The CDR3 coding sequence is TGTACCAGCAGCTTGCCATACCGACGCACAGATACGCAGTATTTT. Protein product: CTSSLPYRRTDTQYF.

This clonotype was seen more than once but under ten times. The chain recombines TRBV29-1 with TRBJ1-1; 8 positions match TRBD1. The germline gives CDR1 SQVTM, CDR2 ANQGSEA. V was clipped by 7 bases and J by 0 bases; unmatched bases: 10. The CDR3 totals 15 residues. CDR3 in amino acids: CSATGQAAVNTEAFF. DNA of the CDR3: TGCAGCGCTACGGGACAGGCCGCGGTGAACACTGAAGCTTTCTTT.

This clonotype occurred a few times. The V and J genes are TRBV27 and TRBJ2-7, with D perhaps TRBD2 (6 bases). CDR3 length equals 13 residues. CDR1 and CDR2 from the germline V gene are MNHEY and SMNVEV (reference sequence). V lost 2 bases to trimming and J lost 1 base, with 6 bases between them. CDR3 loop: CASSLGGSYEQYF. CDR3 sequence (DNA): TGTGCCAGCAGTTTAGGGGGGTCCTACGAGCAGTACTTC.

This clonotype was observed a handful of times. The rearrangement joins TRBV10-3 to TRBJ1-1; TRBD1 matches 7 bases. The CDR3 contains 14 residues. From germline, CDR1 is ENHRY and CDR2 SYGVKD. V lost 6 bases and J lost 0; bases outside the gene matches: 4. The CDR3: CAIRETGLNTEAFF. As DNA, the CDR3 is TGTGCCATCAGAGAGACAGGGCTGAACACTGAAGCTTTCTTT.

The table lists this clonotype with a few counts. V usage is TRBV7-2 and J usage is TRBJ2-7; 7 bases line up with TRBD1. With V trimmed by 7 bases and J by 6 bases, 9 bases remained unmatched. Germline assignment: CDR1 SGHTA and CDR2 FQGNSA. The CDR3 totals 13 residues. CDR3 amino acids: CASTPRPGGEQYF. For the CDR3, the DNA is TGTGCCAGCACCCCACGACCAGGGGGCGAGCAGTACTTC.

This clonotype was detected ten times or more. The chain has TRBV29-1 and TRBJ1-6; 9 bases line up with TRBD1. The trim removed 7 bases at V and 7 bases at J, leaving 8 bases unmatched. CDR3 length: 14 amino acids. The germline gives CDR1 SQVTM, CDR2 ANQGSEA. The CDR3 nucleotides read TGCAGCGCTAGCACAGGGGGCCGAAATTCACCCCTCCACTTT. It encodes CSASTGGRNSPLHF.

The chain carries TRBV6-5 and TRBJ2-3, with TRBD2 as a possible D gene (5 bases). Germline V gives CDR1 MNHEY, CDR2 SVGAGI. Trimming left V 8 bases short and J 1 base short, with 13 bases between. This CDR3 comprises 14 residues. CDR3 in amino acids: CASRYGVGTDTQYF. The DNA of the CDR3 is TGTGCCAGCCGGTACGGGGTGGGCACAGATACGCAGTATTTT.

Only a few counts were recorded for this clonotype. The chain couples TRBV29-1 to TRBJ1-2; perhaps TRBD1 as D (5 bases). V was clipped by 7 bases and J by 5 bases, with 20 bases between them. The CDR3 loop spans 14 amino acids. From germline, CDR1 is SQVTM and CDR2 ANQGSEA. For the CDR3, the DNA is TGCAGCGCCGTTCGGGACTCCGAGGGTTATGGCTACACCTTC. Translating gives CSAVRDSEGYGYTF.

CDR3 protein: CASSPPAGGYNEQFF. The CDR3 DNA follows: TGTGCCAGCAGCCCCCCAGCGGGGGGCTACAATGAGCAGTTCTTC. V gene TRBV9 combines with J gene TRBJ2-1; 9 positions agree with TRBD2. V was clipped by 4 bases and J by 3 bases; unmatched bases: 5. CDR3 length equals 15 residues. Germline lookup yields CDR1 SGDLS and CDR2 YYNGEE.

The chain combines TRBV6-5 with TRBJ1-2, with 8 bases lining up with TRBD1. With 5 bases clipped from V and 2 bases from J, the junction kept 7 bases outside the gene matches. Germline CDR1 and CDR2: MNHEY and SVGAGI. There are 15 residues in the CDR3. CDR3 nucleotides: TGTGCCAGCAGTCTGGACAGGGCTGGAAACTATGGCTACACCTTC. This translates into CASSLDRAGNYGYTF.

The chain has TRBV7-2 and TRBJ1-2; no clear D gene. Trimming cost V 1 base and J 3 bases, with 6 bases left between them. Germline values: CDR1 SGHTA, CDR2 FQGNSA. This CDR3 region has 13 residues. DNA of the CDR3: TGTGCCAGCAGCTTAGGGGGATACTATGGCTACACCTTC. Protein: CASSLGGYYGYTF.

V is TRBV6-6 and J is TRBJ2-7; 12 bases fit TRBD2. In germline, CDR1 is MNHNY, CDR2 SVGAGI (reference sequence). V dropped 0 bases and J dropped 2; count of bases not matched to a gene: 2. The CDR3 is 16 residues long. The CDR3 is CASSYSRLAGAYEQYF. The DNA for the CDR3 is TGTGCCAGCAGTTACTCAAGACTAGCGGGAGCCTACGAGCAGTACTTC.

In its sample, this clonotype was seen a few times. This sequence joins TRBV12-3 or TRBV12-4 and TRBJ1-1; maybe TRBD1 (6 bases). This CDR3 contains 13 residues. The V gene lost 8 bases and the J gene lost 5 bases, with 15 bases spanning the gap. DNA for the CDR3: TGTGCCAGCCGAGGGGGGGGAAGGACTGAAGCTTTCTTT. This codes for CASRGGGRTEAFF.

This clonotype was detected a few times. The chain combines TRBV7-9 with TRBJ1-4, with D possibly matching TRBD1 (5 bases). Trimming removed 4 bases at V and 7 bases at J, with 19 bases between. The CDR3 covers 16 residues. CDR1 is SEHNR and CDR2 is FQNEAQ in the germline V gene (reference sequence). CDR3 protein: CASSSSRVSVGEKLFF. DNA of the CDR3: TGTGCCAGCAGCTCTTCCAGGGTTTCTGTGGGTGAAAAACTGTTTTTT. Full variable domain (outside the CDR3, taken from reference TRBV7-9 and TRBJ1-4): DTGVSQNPRHKITKRGQNVTFRCDPISEHNRLYWYRQTLGQGPEFLTYFQNEAQLEKSRLLSDRFSAERPKGSFSTLEIQRTEQGDSAMYLCASSSSRVSVGEKLFFGSGTQLSVL.

This clonotype was counted ten times or more. This sequence joins TRBV12-3 or TRBV12-4 and TRBJ2-1; the D gene is possibly TRBD2 (7 bases). The CDR3 covers 15 residues. The germline V and J ends were trimmed by 7 bases and 8 bases, with 21 bases remaining between them. CDR3 bases: TGTGCCAGCACCATTGAGCCCTCGGGGGGCGATGAGCAGTTCTTC. Protein sequence: CASTIEPSGGDEQFF.

This clonotype was detected many times. The chain joins TRBV5-1 to TRBJ2-5, with TRBD1 as a possible D gene (6 bases). This CDR3 is built from 11 residues. With 6 bases removed from V and 7 bases from J, the gap between germline ends came to 10 bases. Germline V lookup: CDR1 SGHRS, CDR2 YFSETQ. In DNA form, the CDR3 reads TGCGCCAGCACCGAGGGGGTGACCCAGTACTTC. Translation: CASTEGVTQYF.

This clonotype occurred many times. The V and J genes are TRBV9 and TRBJ2-7; 7 bases match TRBD1. CDR1 and CDR2 (germline): SGDLS, YYNGEE. V lost 2 bases and J lost 3; bases outside the gene matches: 5. The CDR3 length is 14 residues. CDR3 residues: CASSVGQANYEQYF. The DNA for the CDR3 is TGTGCCAGCAGCGTCGGACAGGCGAACTACGAGCAGTACTTC.

This clonotype was seen a handful of times. The CDR3 DNA follows: TGTGCCATCAAGGCGGGGGAGCCTTACAATGAGCAGTTCTTC. Translating gives CAIKAGEPYNEQFF. This chain links TRBV10-3 with TRBJ2-1, with 7 positions matching TRBD2. The V gene's germline CDR1 is ENHRY and CDR2 SYGVKD. The trim removed 7 bases at V and 4 bases at J, leaving 7 bases unmatched. The CDR3 is 14 amino acids.

The table lists this clonotype with a count of one. The chain employs TRBV13 and TRBJ1-2; TRBD1 aligns across 10 bases. The V and J ends lost 4 bases and 5 bases, in that order; junction bases with no gene match: 4. CDR1 PRHDT and CDR2 FYEKMQ come from the germline V gene (reference sequence). The length of the CDR3 is 14 residues. In DNA, the CDR3 is TGTGCCAGCAGCTCGGGACAGGGGTTTTATGGCTACACCTTC. Translation: CASSSGQGFYGYTF.

The chain is built from TRBV20-1 and TRBJ1-3; D ambiguous. The germline V and J ends were trimmed by 0 bases and 2 bases, with 11 bases remaining between them. The CDR3 contains 15 residues. The germline V gene has CDR1 DFQATT and CDR2 SNEGSKA (reference sequence). CDR3 region: CSARESAGTGNTIYF. Written as DNA, the CDR3 is TGCAGTGCTAGAGAATCGGCAGGAACTGGAAACACCATATATTTT.

The sample holds a few counts of this clonotype. The V gene is TRBV12-3 or TRBV12-4, the J gene TRBJ2-5; no definite D call. V lost 3 bases to trimming and J lost 3 bases, with 8 bases between them. The CDR3 is 13 residues long. The CDR3 reads CASSFDGEETQYF. Here the CDR3 DNA reads TGTGCCAGCAGTTTCGACGGTGAAGAGACCCAGTACTTC.

This clonotype was recorded many times. V usage is TRBV29-1 and J usage is TRBJ2-4; D gene uncertain. CDR3 size: 16 residues. With 4 bases removed from V and 0 bases from J, the gap between germline ends came to 16 bases. Germline-derived CDR1 and CDR2 are SQVTM and ANQGSEA. Written as DNA, the CDR3 is TGCAGCGTTGTTCGCAGGCTAGTCCTAGCCAAAAACATTCAGTACTTC. It yields the protein CSVVRRLVLAKNIQYF.

Ten or more counts support this clonotype. V and J are TRBV29-1 and TRBJ2-7; D remains ambiguous. The CDR3 is made up of 12 amino acids. The V end lost 6 bases, the J end lost 3 bases, and 12 bases lay between the germline ends. Germline assignment: CDR1 SQVTM and CDR2 ANQGSEA. The CDR3 loop reads CSVAFVDYEQYF. DNA of the CDR3: TGCAGCGTCGCGTTCGTGGACTACGAGCAGTACTTC.